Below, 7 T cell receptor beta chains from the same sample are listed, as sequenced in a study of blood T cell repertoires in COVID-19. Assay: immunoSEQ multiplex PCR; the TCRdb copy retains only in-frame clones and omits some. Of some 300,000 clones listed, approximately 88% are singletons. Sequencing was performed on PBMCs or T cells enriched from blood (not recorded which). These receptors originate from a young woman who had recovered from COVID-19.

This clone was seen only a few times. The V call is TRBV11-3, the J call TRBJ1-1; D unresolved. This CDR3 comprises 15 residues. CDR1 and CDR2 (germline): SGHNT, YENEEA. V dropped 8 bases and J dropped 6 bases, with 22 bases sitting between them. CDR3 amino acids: CASQHSPGRSAEAFF. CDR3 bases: TGTGCCAGCCAACATTCTCCGGGTCGAAGCGCTGAAGCTTTCTTT.

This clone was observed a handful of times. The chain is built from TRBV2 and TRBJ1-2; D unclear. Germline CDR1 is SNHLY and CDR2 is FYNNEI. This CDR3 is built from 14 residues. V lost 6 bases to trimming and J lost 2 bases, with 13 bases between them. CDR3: CASRGFIKNYGYTF. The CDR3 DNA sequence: TGTGCCAGCAGGGGCTTTATTAAGAACTATGGCTACACCTTC.

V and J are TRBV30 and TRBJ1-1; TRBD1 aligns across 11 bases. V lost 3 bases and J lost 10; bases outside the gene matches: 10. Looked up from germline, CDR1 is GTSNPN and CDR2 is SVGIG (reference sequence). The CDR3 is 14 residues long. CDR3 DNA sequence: TGTGCCTGGAGCCCCGGGACAGGGGGTCTAGTAGCTTTCTTT. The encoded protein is CAWSPGTGGLVAFF.

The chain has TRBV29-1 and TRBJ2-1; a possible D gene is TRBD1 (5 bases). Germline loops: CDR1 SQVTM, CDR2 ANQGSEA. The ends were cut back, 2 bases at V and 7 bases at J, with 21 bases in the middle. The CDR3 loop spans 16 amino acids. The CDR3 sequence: CSVEKEVFGKGNEQFF. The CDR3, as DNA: TGCAGCGTTGAAAAGGAAGTCTTCGGAAAGGGGAATGAGCAGTTCTTC.

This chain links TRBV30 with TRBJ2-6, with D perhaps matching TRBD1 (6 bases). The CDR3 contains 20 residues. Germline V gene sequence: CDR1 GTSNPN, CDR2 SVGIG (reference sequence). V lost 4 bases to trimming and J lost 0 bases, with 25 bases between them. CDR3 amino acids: CAWKLNLGGQLLSGANVLTF. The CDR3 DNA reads TGTGCCTGGAAACTAAACCTCGGAGGACAGCTTCTCTCTGGGGCCAACGTCCTGACTTTC. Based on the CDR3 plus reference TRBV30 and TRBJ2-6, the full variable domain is SQTIHQWPATLVQPVGSPLSLECTVEGTSNPNLYWYRQAAGRGLQLLFYSVGIGQISSEVPQNLSASRPQDRQFILSSKKLLLSDSGFYLCAWKLNLGGQLLSGANVLTFGAGSRLTVL.

The CDR3 DNA reads TGTGCCTGGAGGGGGCGTATCGGACAGAGAAATTCACCCCTCCACTTT. Translating gives CAWRGRIGQRNSPLHF. V is TRBV30 and J is TRBJ1-6; tentatively, D is TRBD1 (6 bases). This CDR3 contains 16 residues. V was clipped by 3 bases and J by 7 bases, with 19 bases between them. Germline V gives CDR1 GTSNPN, CDR2 SVGIG (reference sequence).

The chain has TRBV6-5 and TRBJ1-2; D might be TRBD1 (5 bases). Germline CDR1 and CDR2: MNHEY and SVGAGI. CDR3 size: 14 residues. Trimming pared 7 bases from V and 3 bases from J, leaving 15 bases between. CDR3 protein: CASIAGGVDYGYTF. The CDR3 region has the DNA TGTGCCAGCATAGCGGGGGGAGTCGACTATGGCTACACCTTC.